Listed below are T cell receptor beta chains from one sample, sequenced in a study of CD8 T cell repertoires and HIV-1 epitope variants. Only in-frame clones appear in the TCRdb table, and some are missing; sequencing was by immunoSEQ multiplex PCR. The profile covers more than 85,000 clones, with more than 65% appearing a single time and under 30% taken by the ten largest. The sample was uncultured baseline CD8+ T cells from peripheral blood mononuclear cells (PBMCs). Source of these receptors: a male donor with HIV. The CDR3 runs from the conserved cysteine through the conserved F or W. Each record gives: clone size, D gene, J gene, V gene, CDR3 DNA, CDR3 protein. The D gene is left open where the match is weak. The listing skips clone size in some rows; elsewhere it reads once, few, many or a size class.

clone_size: NA
d_call: NA
j_call: TRBJ2-5
v_call: TRBV18
cdr3_nt: TGTGCCAGCTCACCGAAGGGGACACCACCAGTTGGGCGAGAGACCCAGTACTTC
cdr3_aa: CASSPKGTPPVGRETQYF

clone_size: NA
d_call: TRBD1
j_call: TRBJ1-2
v_call: TRBV28
cdr3_nt: TGTGCCAGCGTGGGACAGGGGGCGCGGGGCTACACCTTC
cdr3_aa: CASVGQGARGYTF

clone_size: NA
d_call: TRBD2
j_call: TRBJ2-5
v_call: TRBV5-6
cdr3_nt: TGTGCCAGCAGCTTGGGACTAGCAGACCAAGAGACCCAGTACTTC
cdr3_aa: CASSLGLADQETQYF

clone_size: NA
d_call: NA
j_call: TRBJ2-3
v_call: TRBV9
cdr3_nt: TGTGCCAGCAGCGTAGTTCCCGGGGCATTGGGGAGTATTAGCACAGATACGCAGTATTTT
cdr3_aa: CASSVVPGALGSISTDTQYF

clone_size: NA
d_call: TRBD2
j_call: TRBJ2-1
v_call: TRBV28
cdr3_nt: TGTGCCACCACACTCCTCAGCGGGAGAGGGAGTGAGCAGTTCTTC
cdr3_aa: CATTLLSGRGSEQFF

clone_size: NA
d_call: TRBD1
j_call: TRBJ1-4
v_call: TRBV6-1
cdr3_nt: TGTGCCAGCCAACAGAGGACAGGGCGGGGTGAAAAACTGTTTTTT
cdr3_aa: CASQQRTGRGEKLFF

clone_size: NA
d_call: NA
j_call: TRBJ2-7
v_call: TRBV18
cdr3_nt: TGTGCCAGCTCACCACGGGTCACATACCGTTTATCCTACGAGCAGTACTTC
cdr3_aa: CASSPRVTYRLSYEQYF

clone_size: NA
d_call: NA
j_call: TRBJ2-1
v_call: TRBV7-6
cdr3_nt: TGTGCCAGCAGCTTAATGTCCGGGTCTGGGGACAATGAGCAGTTCTTC
cdr3_aa: CASSLMSGSGDNEQFF

clone_size: NA
d_call: NA
j_call: TRBJ2-7
v_call: TRBV5-1
cdr3_nt: TGCGCCAGCAGCTTGCCCAACCCGGGGGTCTCCTACGAGCAGTACTTC
cdr3_aa: CASSLPNPGVSYEQYF

clone_size: many
d_call: NA
j_call: TRBJ2-5
v_call: TRBV6-4
cdr3_nt: TGTGCCAGCAGTGACAGGGGACGAGAGACCCAGTACTTC
cdr3_aa: CASSDRGRETQYF

clone_size: NA
d_call: NA
j_call: TRBJ2-7
v_call: TRBV6-1
cdr3_nt: TGTGCCAGCGGACGGGACTACGAGCAGTACTTC
cdr3_aa: CASGRDYEQYF

clone_size: NA
d_call: TRBD2
j_call: TRBJ2-7
v_call: TRBV19
cdr3_nt: TGTGCCAGTAGTATAGCGGCTAGCGGGATCTCCTACGAGCAGTACTTC
cdr3_aa: CASSIAASGISYEQYF

clone_size: NA
d_call: NA
j_call: TRBJ2-1
v_call: TRBV5-4
cdr3_nt: TGTGCCAGCAGCTTGGTACCAGGCAATGAGCAGTTCTTC
cdr3_aa: CASSLVPGNEQFF

clone_size: NA
d_call: NA
j_call: TRBJ2-7
v_call: TRBV5-1
cdr3_nt: TGCGCCAGCAGCTCGGGGAGCTCCTACGAGCAGTACTTC
cdr3_aa: CASSSGSSYEQYF

clone_size: NA
d_call: TRBD2
j_call: TRBJ2-1
v_call: TRBV19
cdr3_nt: TGTGTCTCGGCGGGGGGGAGGAATGAGCAGTTCTTC
cdr3_aa: CVSAGGRNEQFF

clone_size: NA
d_call: NA
j_call: TRBJ2-3
v_call: TRBV19
cdr3_nt: TGTGCCAGTAGTTTCCCTAGCTCTAAGCATACGCAGTATTTT
cdr3_aa: CASSFPSSKHTQYF

clone_size: NA
d_call: TRBD1
j_call: TRBJ1-2
v_call: TRBV29-1
cdr3_nt: TGCAGCGTTCACAGGGGGAACCACTATGGCTACACCTTC
cdr3_aa: CSVHRGNHYGYTF

clone_size: NA
d_call: TRBD1
j_call: TRBJ1-2
v_call: TRBV28
cdr3_nt: TGTGCCAGCAGTTTATGGGCAGGGGGTCTCCAGAGGGGCTACACCTTC
cdr3_aa: CASSLWAGGLQRGYTF

clone_size: few
d_call: NA
j_call: TRBJ2-7
v_call: TRBV6-6
cdr3_nt: TGTGCCAGCAGCCCTCCGGGCAGGGGCGAGCAGTACTTC
cdr3_aa: CASSPPGRGEQYF

clone_size: NA
d_call: NA
j_call: TRBJ2-7
v_call: TRBV6-5
cdr3_nt: TGTGCCAGCACCAGGACAGCGGCCCCCTACGAGCAGTACTTC
cdr3_aa: CASTRTAAPYEQYF